This TCR beta chain was documented in a study of blood T cell repertoires in COVID-19. Study at large: Spain, Italy and the United States supplied samples that represented acute and convalescent COVID-19. PBMCs, B-cell-depleted T cells, or T cells provided the cDNA or gDNA that made up the material.

Original methodology: The assay estimated nucleated cells by amplifying reference gene primers. Using immunoSEQ multiplex PCR, the repertoire was profiled, and TCRdb retains in-frame clones only, with some absent. The V and J calls and clone size come from that table; D and trimming were worked out from the DNA. The repertoire holds roughly 200,000 clones, about nine tenths seen once, with 1.5% to 2% in the top ten. From germline, CDR1 is SGHKS and CDR2 YYEKEE (reference sequence). Trimming shortened V by 0 bases and J by 1 base, and 10 bases separated the two germline ends. The CDR3 is 15 amino acids.

J is TRBJ2-5 and V is TRBV5-5; a possible D gene is TRBD2 (6 bases). Sequencing used peripheral blood. This sequence originates from a man between 65 and 79 years old with acute or convalescent COVID-19. The CDR3 spells CASSLGGLLQETQYF. CDR3 DNA: TGTGCCAGCAGCTTGGGGGGACTCCTCCAAGAGACCCAGTACTTC.